This T cell receptor (beta chain) originates from a study of blood T cells in healthy people across ages. For the study at large: When template switching was applied, about one barcoded beta molecule was captured per two T cells.

Regarding this clonotype: Its antigen is unidentified.

A second PCR of roughly 7 to 11 cycles used a sample-barcoded 5' primer and a J-beta primer mix. MiXCR was run by TCRdb on the 5' RACE reads, yielding one entry per CDR3 protein. The sample lists more than 500,000 distinct CDR3 sequences, 25% to 30% occurring once. There were at least 5 micrograms of total RNA extracted from every sample. V dropped 6 bases and J dropped 2; count of bases not matched to a gene: 9. Germline CDR1 DFQATT, CDR2 SNEGSKA (reference sequence). This CDR3 has 15 amino acids. Findings and caveats of the study: As naive T cell percentage varied, TCR beta diversity correlated strongly with it.

The chain links TRBV20-1 to TRBJ1-1; 10 nucleotides agree with TRBD1. The sequenced sample was blood. This clonotype was sampled from a woman aged 70-85 years in good health. In DNA, the CDR3 is TGCAGTGCCATCATACGACAGGGGGCTAACACTGAAGCTTTCTTT. Translating gives CSAIIRQGANTEAFF.